What follows is one T cell receptor beta chain and its context. Its antigen is unknown. The V and J ends lost 4 bases and 6 bases, in that order; junction bases with no gene match: 10. This CDR3 is 17 amino acids long. Germline V gene sequence: CDR1 SEHNR, CDR2 FQNEAQ (reference sequence). Donors, healthy HIV-negative adults, lacked recent acute infections or vaccinations. The data originate from a study of shared clonotypes between healthy human individuals. About the research overall: Each donor's CD4 naive and CD4 memory cells filled three plates apiece, CD8 naive two, and CD8 memory one.

Genomic DNA belonging to each subset was distributed in equal measure over several immunoSEQ plates. TCRdb's table, derived via immunoSEQ multiplex PCR, lists solely in-frame clones and lacks some. This table has over 2 million clones, 85% to 95% appearing once. Study results and limitations: Clonotypes shared by all four donors outscored non-shared clonotypes in generation probability.

The chain links TRBV7-9 to TRBJ1-5; 12 positions match TRBD1. The TCR comes from a man younger than 35 in good health. Some clones in this sample may be carry-over from other donors' samples. Sequenced sample: naive CD4+ T cells from PBMCs. Regarding subset: CD45RA+ positively selected. The CDR3 region is CASSWGTGGRSGQPQHF. In DNA form, the CDR3 reads TGTGCCAGCAGCTGGGGGACAGGGGGCAGGAGCGGTCAGCCCCAGCATTTT.